This T cell receptor beta chain was sequenced during a study of T-cell memory formation after mild COVID-19. Germline-derived CDR1 and CDR2 are SEHNR and FQNEAQ (reference sequence). V was trimmed by 5 bases and J by 5 bases, leaving 10 bases between them. This CDR3 is built from 12 residues. Notes on this clonotype: The target antigen is unknown.

TCRdb itself ran the 5' RACE reads through MiXCR, one entry per CDR3 protein. The sample records approximately 500,000 distinct CDR3 sequences, 25% being singletons. Findings of the study overall: CD4/CD8 balance characterized clones contracting day 15 to 85, and CD4+ skew characterized later expanders. For second-wave clones that peaked at day 37, SARS-CoV-2 specificity went unverified.

The chain employs TRBV7-9 and TRBJ2-7; the D is unclear. The sequence came from an adult woman who had mild COVID-19 (a few samples of this study predate the infection). Cell type and time point are not known. The sample consisted of PBMCs or a T cell subset sorted from them (not recorded which). DNA for the CDR3: TGTGCCAGCAGCCTCCCACGCCACGAGCAGTACTTC. Translation gives CASSLPRHEQYF. Complete variable domain (other parts from reference TRBV7-9 and TRBJ2-7): DTGVSQNPRHKITKRGQNVTFRCDPISEHNRLYWYRQTLGQGPEFLTYFQNEAQLEKSRLLSDRFSAERPKGSFSTLEIQRTEQGDSAMYLCASSLPRHEQYFGPGTRLTVT.